The 27 T cell receptor beta chains in this list originate from one sample, sequenced in a study of blood T cell repertoires in COVID-19. The assay was immunoSEQ multiplex PCR, and TCRdb's table has in-frame clones only and misses some. The repertoire consists of 21,000 or so clones, with about four fifths occurring once and the leading ten covering 6.7%. The sequenced sample was peripheral blood. Receptors originate from a human donor in a cohort sampled during active COVID-19.

The rearrangement joins TRBV3-1 (or the pseudogene TRBV3-2) to TRBJ1-1; D call uncertain. CDR1 is LGHDT, CDR2 YNNKEL, per germline (reference sequence). The CDR3 runs to 16 residues. Trimming cost V 4 bases and J 2 bases, with 17 bases left between them. The CDR3 loop reads CASSPVVLSINTEAFF. The DNA of the CDR3 is TGTGCCAGCAGCCCCGTCGTTCTATCCATAAACACTGAAGCTTTCTTT.

The rearrangement uses TRBV6-5 and TRBJ1-2; 9 bases agree with TRBD1. Losses at the gene ends were 5 bases for V and 5 bases for J; bases not matched to a gene: 9. This CDR3 has 15 residues. The V gene's germline CDR1 is MNHEY and CDR2 SVGAGI. The chain's CDR3 is CASSPPETGGYGYTF. The CDR3 nucleotides are TGTGCCAGCAGTCCGCCTGAGACAGGGGGTTATGGCTACACCTTC.

The chain is built from TRBV7-2 and TRBJ2-5, with TRBD2 matching 15 bases. The CDR3 has 18 amino acids. V trimming: 4 bases; J trimming: 2 bases; junction bases outside the gene matches: 8. CDR1 SGHTA and CDR2 FQGNSA come from the germline V gene. As DNA, the CDR3 is TGTGCCAGCAGCTATGGACTAGCGGGGGGGCCCAGGCAAGAGACCCAGTACTTC. Its protein product is CASSYGLAGGPRQETQYF.

This clone showed up just once. CDR3 sequence reads: CASSQGGSQETQYF. Here the CDR3 DNA reads TGTGCCAGCAGCCAAGGGGGCAGTCAAGAGACCCAGTACTTC. The chain is built from TRBV7-9 and TRBJ2-5; 7 bases align to TRBD1. This CDR3 comprises 14 residues. J lost 2 bases, V lost 5 bases, and 5 bases had no gene match. CDR1 and CDR2 from the germline V gene are SEHNR and FQNEAQ (reference sequence).

The chain links TRBV5-6 to TRBJ2-4; D gene ambiguous. Deletions cut 0 bases from V and 0 bases from J, with 13 bases between. Germline loops: CDR1 SGHDT, CDR2 YYEEEE. The CDR3 loop spans 17 amino acids. CDR3 in DNA: TGTGCCAGCAGCTTGGGACTCCCATGGATAGCCAAAAACATTCAGTACTTC. The encoded protein is CASSLGLPWIAKNIQYF.

V gene TRBV3-1 (or the pseudogene TRBV3-2) combines with J gene TRBJ1-2, with a tentative D call TRBD1 (6 bases). CDR3 length: 12 residues. Trimming shortened V by 4 bases and J by 10 bases, and 13 bases separated the two germline ends. Germline CDR1 is LGHDT and CDR2 is YNNKEL (reference sequence). The DNA of the CDR3 is TGTGCCAGCAGCCCCTTACAGGGCCACTACACCTTC. This encodes CASSPLQGHYTF.

The chain's CDR3 is CASSSTGSSDSPLHF. The CDR3 DNA sequence: TGCGCCAGCAGCTCCACCGGGTCCTCGGATTCACCCCTCCACTTT. This chain connects TRBV5-1 to TRBJ1-6; D not resolved. Germline values: CDR1 SGHRS, CDR2 YFSETQ. The CDR3 spans 15 residues. Between the trimmed V and J ends, which lost 3 bases and 8 bases, there was a span of 15 bases. Full variable domain (missing parts from reference TRBV5-1 and TRBJ1-6): KAGVTQTPRYLIKTRGQQVTLSCSPISGHRSVSWYQQTPGQGLQFLFEYFSETQRNKGNFPGRFSGRQFSNSRSEMNVSTLELGDSALYLCASSSTGSSDSPLHFGNGTRLTVT.

This clone has just a few counts. The chain has TRBV4-3 and TRBJ1-6, with D unresolved. The ends were cut back, 0 bases at V and 1 base at J, with 7 bases in the middle. The CDR3 sequence is 16 residues long. CDR1 and CDR2 (germline): LGHNA, YSLEER. The CDR3 DNA reads TGCGCCAGCAGCCAAGACTCGGGGTCCTATAATTCACCCCTCCACTTT. It translates to CASSQDSGSYNSPLHF.

This clone was picked up a small number of times. The V and J genes are TRBV2 and TRBJ1-1, with D possibly TRBD1 on 6 matching bases. The V end was cut by 10 bases, the J end by 1 base, with 13 bases between. The CDR3 is 13 residues long. Germline loops: CDR1 SNHLY, CDR2 FYNNEI. The CDR3 is CATRTEKNTEAFF. CDR3 bases: TGTGCCACCAGGACAGAAAAGAACACTGAAGCTTTCTTT. Full variable domain (outside the CDR3, taken from reference TRBV2 and TRBJ1-1): EPEVTQTPSHQVTQMGQEVILRCVPISNHLYFYWYRQILGQKVEFLVSFYNNEISEKSEIFDDQFSVERPDGSNFTLKIRSTKLEDSAMYFCATRTEKNTEAFFGQGTRLTVV.

The chain has TRBV11-2 and TRBJ2-5; D might be TRBD2 (6 bases). V lost 4 bases and J lost 7, with 16 bases in between. This CDR3 has 14 residues. The germline CDR1 and CDR2 sequences are SGHAT and FQNNGV. CDR3 in amino acids: CASSSDTGGRTQYF. The CDR3 DNA sequence: TGTGCCAGCAGCTCGGACACCGGGGGACGGACCCAGTACTTC.

V gene TRBV7-6 combines with J gene TRBJ2-3; 8 nucleotides match TRBD2. V lost 1 base, J lost 6 bases, and 9 bases stayed unmatched. Germline CDR1 and CDR2: SGHVS and FNYEAQ. The CDR3 has 16 residues. The chain's CDR3 is CASSLVPSGGPDTQYF. CDR3 in DNA: TGTGCCAGCAGCTTAGTGCCCAGCGGGGGACCCGATACGCAGTATTTT.

The chain couples TRBV5-1 to TRBJ1-2, with D uncertain. Per the germline V gene, CDR1 is SGHRS and CDR2 is YFSETQ. The CDR3 has 12 amino acids. The ends were cut back, 6 bases at V and 4 bases at J, with 10 bases in the middle. The chain's CDR3 is CASNNGPYGYTF. The CDR3 DNA reads TGCGCCAGCAACAATGGGCCCTATGGCTACACCTTC.

The V and J genes are TRBV10-3 and TRBJ2-7; 10 nucleotides line up with TRBD1. Trimming removed 1 base from V and 3 bases from J; junction bases left unmatched: 3. The germline gives CDR1 ENHRY, CDR2 SYGVKD. The CDR3 runs to 15 residues. CDR3 sequence: CAISEYRDRGYEQYF. DNA of the CDR3: TGTGCCATCAGTGAGTACCGGGACAGGGGCTACGAGCAGTACTTC.

The V gene is TRBV6-5, the J gene TRBJ2-1; 8 nucleotides match TRBD2. J lost 7 bases, V lost 4 bases, and 12 bases had no gene match. The CDR3 length is 16 residues. The germline V gene has CDR1 MNHEY and CDR2 SVGAGI. CDR3 loop: CASSFAGGPKGNEQFF. The DNA of the CDR3 is TGTGCCAGCAGTTTTGCGGGGGGACCTAAAGGGAATGAGCAGTTCTTC.

This clone was recorded only once. V and J are TRBV5-4 and TRBJ2-2, with TRBD1 matching over 8 bases. CDR3 length: 16 residues. Germline CDR1 SGHNT, CDR2 YYREEE (reference sequence). The V gene end was trimmed by 8 bases and the J gene end by 7 bases; junction bases not matched to a gene: 16. CDR3 region: CASRKWGRGLDGELFF. The CDR3 nucleotides read TGTGCCAGTAGAAAATGGGGCAGGGGGCTTGACGGGGAGCTGTTTTTT. The variable domain in full, with the rest retrieved from reference TRBV5-4 and TRBJ2-2, is ETGVTQSPTHLIKTRGQQVTLRCSSQSGHNTVSWYQQALGQGPQFIFQYYREEENGRGNFPPRFSGLQFPNYSSELNVNALELDDSALYLCASRKWGRGLDGELFFGEGSRLTVL.

This clone was seen more than once but under ten times. The chain uses TRBV18 and TRBJ1-1; D is perhaps TRBD1 (6 bases). The CDR3 has 14 residues. The V end was cut by 4 bases, the J end by 4 bases, with 13 bases between. CDR1 is KGHSH and CDR2 is LQKENI in the germline V gene. CDR3 protein: CASSLNRVGTEAFF. As DNA, the CDR3 is TGTGCCAGCTCACTTAACAGGGTGGGCACTGAAGCTTTCTTT.

In its sample, this clone was seen a few times. The chain is built from TRBV11-2 and TRBJ2-3; 7 bases match TRBD1. This CDR3 has 14 residues. Germline lookup yields CDR1 SGHAT and CDR2 FQNNGV. V was clipped by 1 base and J by 5 bases; unmatched bases: 3. CDR3 sequence (DNA): TGTGCCAGCAGCTTAGCACAGGGGCGAGATACGCAGTATTTT. Translating gives CASSLAQGRDTQYF. Full variable domain (missing parts from reference TRBV11-2 and TRBJ2-3): EAGVAQSPRYKIIEKRQSVAFWCNPISGHATLYWYQQILGQGPKLLIQFQNNGVVDDSQLPKDRFSAERLKGVDSTLKIQPAKLEDSAVYLCASSLAQGRDTQYFGPGTRLTVL.

The gene calls are TRBV19 and TRBJ1-5, with a tentative D call TRBD1 (6 bases). The germline V gene has CDR1 LNHDA and CDR2 SQIVND (reference sequence). V was cut by 1 base and J by 5 bases, with 12 bases left in between. This CDR3 spans 15 amino acids. The CDR3 nucleotides are TGTGCCAGTAGTATAGGGATTTACAGGGATCAGCCCCAGCATTTT. Translated: CASSIGIYRDQPQHF.

The chain uses TRBV10-2 and TRBJ1-1, with D perhaps matching TRBD1 (6 bases). The V gene's germline CDR1 is WSHSY and CDR2 SAAADI. The CDR3 has 14 amino acids. Trimming removed 8 bases from V and 8 bases from J, with 21 bases in between. The DNA of the CDR3 is TGCGCCAGCCAACTACAGGGAATGATAGGGGAAGCTTTCTTT. Translating it yields CASQLQGMIGEAFF.

The gene calls are TRBV30 and TRBJ1-5, with D uncertain. Trimming pared 0 bases from V and 6 bases from J, leaving 12 bases between. CDR3 length: 14 residues. Germline assignment: CDR1 GTSNPN and CDR2 SVGIG (reference sequence). The CDR3 loop is CAWSVRGGFQPQHF. In DNA, the CDR3 is TGTGCCTGGAGTGTACGAGGCGGGTTTCAGCCCCAGCATTTT.

The chain employs TRBV12-3 or TRBV12-4 and TRBJ2-5, with D possibly TRBD1 on 5 matching bases. Deletions cut 6 bases from V and 7 bases from J, with 15 bases between. The CDR3 is 13 amino acids. The CDR3 DNA reads TGTGCCAGCAGCAACGACGGCACAGGGACCCAGTACTTC. Its translation: CASSNDGTGTQYF.

This chain joins TRBV7-9 and TRBJ1-1; 10 bases fit TRBD1. Germline trimming cut 6 bases from V and 4 bases from J; bases unmatched to any gene: 2. The CDR3 covers 13 residues. Germline CDR1 and CDR2: SEHNR and FQNEAQ (reference sequence). In DNA form, the CDR3 reads TGTGCCAGCAGGCGGACAGGGGGCACTGAAGCTTTCTTT. It encodes CASRRTGGTEAFF.

The chain uses TRBV6-2 or TRBV6-3 and TRBJ2-5, with a weak D call TRBD1 (6 bases). This CDR3 region has 16 residues. In germline, CDR1 is MNHEY, CDR2 SVGEGT. V lost 5 bases, J lost 4 bases, and 20 bases lay in between. The CDR3 loop is CASSLVPGHVGETQYF. CDR3 nucleotide sequence: TGTGCCAGCAGTCTAGTACCGGGACACGTCGGAGAGACCCAGTACTTC.

This chain uses TRBV7-9 with TRBJ2-1; D may be TRBD1 (6 bases). V gave up 8 bases and J gave up 4 bases, with 15 bases separating them. The CDR3 runs 14 residues. Germline V CDR1 and CDR2: SEHNR, FQNEAQ (reference sequence). CDR3 DNA: TGTGCCAGCCATAAGACAGGACGATACAATGAGCAGTTCTTC. Translating gives CASHKTGRYNEQFF.

The chain joins TRBV6-5 to TRBJ2-7; D is unresolved. The CDR3 has 14 amino acids. The V end was cut by 7 bases, the J end by 0 bases, with 13 bases between. Germline loops: CDR1 MNHEY, CDR2 SVGAGI. CDR3 sequence reads: CASKLARSSYEQYF. For the CDR3, the DNA is TGTGCCAGCAAATTGGCCCGAAGCTCCTACGAGCAGTACTTC.

This chain uses TRBV5-8 with TRBJ1-4, with 8 bases fitting TRBD1. This CDR3 has 13 amino acids. Germline V lookup: CDR1 SGHTS, CDR2 YDEGEE. The trim removed 5 bases at V and 7 bases at J, leaving 4 bases unmatched. The CDR3 protein is CASRLDRAEKLFF. The CDR3 DNA reads as TGTGCCAGCAGACTGGACAGGGCTGAAAAACTGTTTTTT.

The J gene is TRBJ1-5, the V gene TRBV24-1, with D tentatively TRBD1 (5 bases). The germline V gene encodes CDR1 KGHDR and CDR2 SFDVKD. V shed 4 bases and J shed 2 bases, with 14 bases lying between them. This CDR3 has 16 amino acids. The CDR3 nucleotides are TGTGCCACCAGTGAAGCAGGGCTTAAGGGCAATCAGCCCCAGCATTTT. It yields the protein CATSEAGLKGNQPQHF.